Listed below are T cell receptor beta chains from one sample, sequenced in a study of T-cell memory formation after mild COVID-19. TCRdb reprocessed the 5' RACE reads with MiXCR, giving one entry per CDR3 protein. Here the sample spans 470,000 or so distinct CDR3 sequences, 18% being singletons. Sequencing input: PBMCs or a T cell subset sorted from them (not recorded which). The receptors were sampled from a man in his late teens or twenties who had mild COVID-19 (a few samples of this study predate the infection). Cell type and time point are not known. The CDR3 runs from the conserved cysteine through the conserved F or W. Each record gives: CDR3 length, D gene, clone size, V gene, J gene, CDR3 DNA, CDR3 protein. D genes are given only for firm matches. Clone size is stated in some rows and not others, as once, few, many or a class when expanded.

17	-	few	TRBV12-3/TRBV12-4	TRBJ2-1	TGTGCCAGCAGTTTAACGGCCGAGATATTACTTTACAATGAGCAGTTCTTC	CASSLTAEILLYNEQFF
13	TRBD1	-	TRBV19	TRBJ2-7	TGTGCCAGTCAACGACAGGGGTACTACGAGCAGTACTTC	CASQRQGYYEQYF
14	-	-	TRBV2	TRBJ2-5	TGTGCCAGCGGGAAGGACTTAGGCGGAGAGACCCAGTACTTC	CASGKDLGGETQYF
17	-	many	TRBV4-1	TRBJ2-7	TGCGCCAGCAGCCCCAATCCCGGGACGAAGATCTCGGGTGAGCAGTACTTC	CASSPNPGTKISGEQYF
14	-	-	TRBV7-9	TRBJ1-2	TGTGCCAGCAGCGCCCCTCGACAGATCTATGGCTACACCTTC	CASSAPRQIYGYTF
13	-	-	TRBV5-1	TRBJ2-1	TGCGCCAGCAGCTTTAATGAGGTCCCAGAGCGGTTCTTC	CASSFNEVPERFF
17	TRBD2	few	TRBV5-1	TRBJ2-7	TGCGCCAGCAGCTTGACTAGCGGGGAGTCCCTTAACTTCGAGCAGTACTTC	CASSLTSGESLNFEQYF
13	-	-	TRBV5-5	TRBJ1-2	TGTGCCAGCAGCTCCTGGACAAGATATGGCTACACCTTC	CASSSWTRYGYTF
14	TRBD1	-	TRBV3-1	TRBJ2-7	TGTGCCAGCAGCCCCTGGACAGGGCTATACGAGCAGTACTTC	CASSPWTGLYEQYF
14	TRBD1	many	TRBV5-1	TRBJ2-7	TGCGCCAGCAGCTTGGGGGGACAGGTCTACGAGCAGTACTTC	CASSLGGQVYEQYF
15	TRBD1	few	TRBV20-1	TRBJ2-3	TGCAGTGCTAGAGATCAGGACAGGGGCACAGATACGCAGTATTTT	CSARDQDRGTDTQYF
13	-	many	TRBV20-1	TRBJ2-4	TGCAGTGAGCATGGGGATGGCAAAAACATTCAGTACTTC	CSEHGDGKNIQYF
14	-	-	TRBV6-5	TRBJ2-1	TGTGCCAGCAGTTACGCGGCCAGGGGTAATGAGCAGTTCTTC	CASSYAARGNEQFF